What follows describes a single TCR beta chain. This table comes from immunoSEQ multiplex PCR, and its TCRdb copy is limited to in-frame clones, with some not included. The sample includes some 400,000 clones, roughly 86% seen only once; the top ten take about 2.3%. This sample is drawn from a study of blood T cell repertoires in COVID-19. On the study more broadly: The cDNA or gDNA used as material had been derived from T cells, B-cell-depleted T cells, or PBMCs.

V was pared by 0 bases and J by 4 bases, with 5 bases of the junction left unmatched. This CDR3 has 16 residues. From germline, CDR1 is SGHVS and CDR2 FQNEAQ. The chain combines TRBV7-8 with TRBJ2-1; the match to TRBD2 covers 8 bases. This TCR derives from a woman between 55 and 75 years old with COVID-19, enrolled during active disease. The sequenced sample consisted of peripheral blood. The CDR3 DNA is TGTGCCAGCAGCTTAGCTGATAGCGGGGTATACAATGAGCAGTTCTTC. Protein: CASSLADSGVYNEQFF.